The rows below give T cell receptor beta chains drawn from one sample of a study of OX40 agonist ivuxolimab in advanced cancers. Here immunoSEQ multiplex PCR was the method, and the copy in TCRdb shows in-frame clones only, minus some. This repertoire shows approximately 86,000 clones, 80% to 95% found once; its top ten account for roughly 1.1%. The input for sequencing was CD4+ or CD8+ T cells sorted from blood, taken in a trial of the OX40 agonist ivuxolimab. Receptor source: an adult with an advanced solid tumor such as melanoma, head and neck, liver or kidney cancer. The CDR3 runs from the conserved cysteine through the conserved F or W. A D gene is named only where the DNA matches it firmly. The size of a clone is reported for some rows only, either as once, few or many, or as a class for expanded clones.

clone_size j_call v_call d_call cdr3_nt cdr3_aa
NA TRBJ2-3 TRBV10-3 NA TGTGCCATCGGAACACCTTCGGGGGATACGCAGTATTTT CAIGTPSGDTQYF
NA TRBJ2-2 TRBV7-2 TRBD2 TGTGCCAGCAGCTCGTATAGCGGGATGGTCACCGGGGAGCTGTTTTTT CASSSYSGMVTGELFF
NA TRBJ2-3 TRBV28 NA TGTGCCAGCAGTACCCAGCAGGGTTTAGATACGCAGTATTTT CASSTQQGLDTQYF
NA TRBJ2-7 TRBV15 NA TGTGCCACCAGCAGAGATATGTACGAGCAGTACTTC CATSRDMYEQYF
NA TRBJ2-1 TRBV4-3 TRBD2 TGCGCCAGCAGCCAAGAAGAACTAGCGGGAGAGCAGTTCTTC CASSQEELAGEQFF
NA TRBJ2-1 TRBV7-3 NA TGTGCCAGCAGCATCCAGGCGGGGTCGGCGGGGAATGAGCAGTTCTTC CASSIQAGSAGNEQFF
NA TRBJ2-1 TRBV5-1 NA TGCGCCAGCAGCCGTAAGGGAGCGGCCAGCTCCTACAATGAGCAGTTCTTC CASSRKGAASSYNEQFF
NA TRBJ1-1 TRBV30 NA TGTGCCTGGACCTCGGAGAGGCACACTGAAGCTTTCTTT CAWTSERHTEAFF
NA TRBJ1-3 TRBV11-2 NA TGTGCCAGCAGCTTTTTTACGAGAGTAGAAAACACCATATATTTT CASSFFTRVENTIYF
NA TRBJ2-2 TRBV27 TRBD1 TGTGCCAGCAGGAGGCAGGGGGTAACCGGGGAGCTGTTTTTT CASRRQGVTGELFF
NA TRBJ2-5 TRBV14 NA TGTGCCAGCCGCCGCCAAGGCGACCGGACGGGACACCCAGAGACCCAGTACTTC CASRRQGDRTGHPETQYF
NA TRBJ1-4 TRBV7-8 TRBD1 TGTGCCAGCAGCTCGGCAGGGGGGAGGGAAAAACTGTTTTTT CASSSAGGREKLFF
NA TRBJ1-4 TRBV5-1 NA TGCGCCAGCAGCCCCGGACAGTATGGGGAAAAACTGTTTTTT CASSPGQYGEKLFF
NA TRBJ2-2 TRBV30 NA TGTGCCTGGAGTGGGAGGACTGGATTTGCCGGGGAGCTGTTTTTT CAWSGRTGFAGELFF
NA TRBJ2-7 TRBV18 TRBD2 TGTGCCAGCTCACCACCCGGACTAGCGGGAGATCTCTACGAGCAGTACTTC CASSPPGLAGDLYEQYF
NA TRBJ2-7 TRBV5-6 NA TGTGCCAGCAGCTTGGAGCCCGGAAGCTCCTACGAGCAGTACTTC CASSLEPGSSYEQYF
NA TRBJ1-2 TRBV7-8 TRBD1 TGTGCCAGCAGCTTAGAGGTCAGGGGGGTGTATGGCTACACCTTC CASSLEVRGVYGYTF
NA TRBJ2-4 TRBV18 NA TGTGCCAGCTCACCTGGGGAGGTAGCGAAAAACATTCAGTACTTC CASSPGEVAKNIQYF
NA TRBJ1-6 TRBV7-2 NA TGTGCCAGCAGCTTAACAGGGAGCATTTCACCCCTCCACTTT CASSLTGSISPLHF
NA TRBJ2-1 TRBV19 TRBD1 TGTGCCAGTAGTGTCAACAGGGGCCATGAGCAGTTCTTC CASSVNRGHEQFF
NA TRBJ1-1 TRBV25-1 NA TGTGCCAGCAGTGAATTCAAACGGGGGGCGGCTACTGAAGCTTTCTTT CASSEFKRGAATEAFF
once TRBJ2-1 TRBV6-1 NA TGTGCCAGCAGTCCCTCCAGGGCAGAAATTAATGAGCAGTTCTTC CASSPSRAEINEQFF
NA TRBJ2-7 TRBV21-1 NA TGTGCCAGCAGCTCGCCGGGACTAGCGGGAACTAGGAGCGAGCAGTACTTC CASSSPGLAGTRSEQYF
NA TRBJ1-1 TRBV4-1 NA TGCGCCAGCAGCCAAGGGGCAGGGCGACGGAACACTGAAGCTTTCTTT CASSQGAGRRNTEAFF
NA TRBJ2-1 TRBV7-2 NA TGTGCCAGCAGTTATAGGATAGCCGGAGGGGGTGAGCAGTTCTTC CASSYRIAGGGEQFF
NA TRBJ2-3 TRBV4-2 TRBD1 TGTGCCAGCAGCCGAAGTGTAGCAGGGGGACCTTCTAGCACAGATACGCAGTATTTT CASSRSVAGGPSSTDTQYF
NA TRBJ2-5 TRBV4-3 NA TGCGCCAGCAGCCGCGGGTTAGGGCAGGAAGAGACCCAGTACTTC CASSRGLGQEETQYF
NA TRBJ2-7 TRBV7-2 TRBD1 TGTGCCAGCAGCCCGAATCGTGCCGGGACAGGGGTAGAGCAGTACTTC CASSPNRAGTGVEQYF